These 4 T cell receptor beta chains were sequenced from one sample in a study of T cell clones after liver transplantation. Assay used: immunoSEQ multiplex PCR; TCRdb lists only in-frame clones, some missing. Found here are about 60,000 clones, 60% to 80% of them singletons; the top ten hold approximately 15%. This material consisted of CD4+ T cells from blood, taken before liver transplant. The receptors here all came from a human donor who received a liver transplant.

This clone was counted a single time. V usage is TRBV10-3 and J usage is TRBJ2-6; possible D gene TRBD1, 6 bases. The germline V and J ends were trimmed by 6 bases and 2 bases, with 17 bases remaining between them. Germline V gene data show CDR1 as ENHRY and CDR2 as SYGVKD. The CDR3 has 17 amino acids. The CDR3 region is CAIRWTDQGAGANVLTF. Written as DNA, the CDR3 is TGTGCCATCAGGTGGACAGATCAAGGGGCTGGGGCCAACGTCCTGACTTTC.

This chain joins TRBV11-1 and TRBJ2-3, with D possibly being TRBD2 (6 bases). V was cut by 5 bases and J by 4 bases, with 19 bases left in between. The V gene's germline CDR1 is SGHAT and CDR2 FQDESV (reference sequence). The CDR3 totals 16 residues. CDR3 in DNA: TGTGCCAGCAGCCTGGGGGTTTGGGAGGTCGCAGATACGCAGTATTTT. Its protein is CASSLGVWEVADTQYF.

The gene calls are TRBV5-5 and TRBJ2-5, with D maybe TRBD1 (8 bases). The CDR3 has 13 residues. Germline assignment: CDR1 SGHKS and CDR2 YYEKEE (reference sequence). Trimming stripped 6 bases from V and 5 bases from J, with 14 bases between. The CDR3 here is CASTTGGGETQYF. The CDR3 bases are TGTGCCAGCACTACAGGGGGAGGGGAGACCCAGTACTTC.

The genes are TRBV6-1 and TRBJ1-4; D is ambiguous. V was trimmed by 7 bases and J by 5 bases, leaving 14 bases between them. CDR1 MNHNS and CDR2 SASEGT come from the germline V gene. The CDR3 is 14 residues long. The CDR3 DNA reads as TGTGCCAGCAACCGGGAAGGCAGGAATGAAAAACTGTTTTTT. Translating it yields CASNREGRNEKLFF.